The 17 T cell receptor beta chains below were found in one sample sequenced in a study of vaccination and CD4 T cells after COVID-19. Treatment described: roughly 10-day PBMC culture with coronavirus spike peptide pools or control peptides (ViraFEST assay). Once obtained from cultured CD4+ T cells, the DNA was sequenced using the Oncomine TCR Beta short-read assay. TCRdb independently ran MiXCR on the PCR reads; one entry per CDR3 protein. The table lists about 21,000 distinct CDR3 sequences, approximately 42% of them singletons. Which antigens these TCRs recognize remains unknown. Source: CD4+ T cells from blood, cultured in vitro, taken before SARS-CoV-2 vaccination. These receptors all come from a human donor who received a COVID-19 vaccine.

A few counts support this clonotype. The chain employs TRBV6-1 and TRBJ1-2; D uncertain. This CDR3 has 14 residues. Germline V gene lookup returns CDR1 MNHNS and CDR2 SASEGT. V lost 1 base and J lost 6, with 12 bases in between. DNA for the CDR3: TGTGCCAGCAGTGAAGATTATGAAGGGAATGGCTACACCTTC. Residues: CASSEDYEGNGYTF.

This clonotype was seen a handful of times. The rearrangement joins TRBV7-9 to TRBJ1-2, with TRBD1 matching over 7 bases. Germline CDR1 SEHNR, CDR2 FQNEAQ (reference sequence). The junction had 14 bases not matched to a gene; V was cut back by 11 bases and J by 5 bases. The CDR3 runs 14 residues. CDR3 protein: CAGEGAGTGYGYTF. The CDR3 nucleotides are TGTGCCGGAGAGGGGGCCGGCACTGGGTATGGCTACACCTTC.

The rearrangement uses TRBV6-1 and TRBJ2-1, with D possibly TRBD1 on 6 matching bases. The CDR3 has 13 amino acids. CDR1 is MNHNS and CDR2 is SASEGT in the germline V gene. V lost 6 bases to trimming and J lost 8 bases, with 14 bases between them. CDR3 DNA sequence: TGTGCCAGCAGGGGGGCCGAGGGGGATGAGCAGTTCTTC. Protein: CASRGAEGDEQFF.

The CDR3 loop is CSARDVQGDTSTDTQYF. CDR3 bases: TGCAGTGCTAGAGATGTCCAGGGAGATACTAGCACAGATACGCAGTATTTT. The gene calls are TRBV20-1 and TRBJ2-3; D may match TRBD1 or TRBD2 (5 bases each). Trimming cost V 0 bases and J 0 bases, with 16 bases left between them. The CDR3 is 17 residues long. CDR1 DFQATT and CDR2 SNEGSKA come from the germline V gene (reference sequence).

The chain is built from TRBV20-1 and TRBJ1-4; 8 bases are a match to TRBD1. This CDR3 spans 15 amino acids. Trimming cost V 3 bases and J 0 bases; bases outside gene matches: 3. Germline V gene data show CDR1 as DFQATT and CDR2 as SNEGSKA (reference sequence). The CDR3 nucleotides are TGCAGTGCTAGTGGACAGGGCGCAACTAATGAAAAACTGTTTTTT. This gives the protein CSASGQGATNEKLFF.

This chain's CDR3 is CASSPGQNYGYTF. Here the CDR3 DNA reads TGTGCCAGCTCACCCGGACAAAACTATGGCTACACCTTC. The rearrangement links TRBV18 to TRBJ1-2; possibly TRBD1 for D (5 bases). The CDR3 has 13 amino acids. Trimming removed 3 bases at V and 2 bases at J, with 7 bases between. Per germline, CDR1 KGHSH and CDR2 LQKENI.

This clonotype appeared a few times. The chain carries TRBV10-3 and TRBJ2-3; the D gene could be TRBD1 or TRBD2 (6 bases each). V dropped 6 bases and J dropped 6 bases, with 16 bases sitting between them. Germline CDR1 reads ENHRY; CDR2 reads SYGVKD. The CDR3 runs 14 residues. The CDR3 region is CAISRGGPADTQYF. DNA of the CDR3: TGTGCCATCAGCCGAGGGGGGCCTGCGGATACGCAGTATTTT.

The chain has TRBV7-9 and TRBJ2-3; a possible D gene is TRBD2 (6 bases). The CDR3 has 15 amino acids. V dropped 5 bases and J dropped 2 bases, with 14 bases sitting between them. Germline loops: CDR1 SEHNR, CDR2 FQNEAQ (reference sequence). CDR3 sequence (DNA): TGTGCCAGCAGCCATAGACTAGACCCCACAGATACGCAGTATTTT. Translating it yields CASSHRLDPTDTQYF.

This clonotype was seen only a few times. The chain recombines TRBV7-3 with TRBJ1-6; 7 positions agree with TRBD1. V lost 3 bases and J lost 9; bases outside the gene matches: 8. Germline V gene data show CDR1 as SGHTA and CDR2 as FQGTGA. The CDR3 consists of 15 residues. As DNA, the CDR3 is TGTGCCAGCAGCTTGAGGAAGACAGGGACTTCACCCCTCCACTTT. It specifies CASSLRKTGTSPLHF.

This clonotype appeared a few times. The chain has TRBV7-9 and TRBJ2-5, with D possibly matching TRBD2 (5 bases). This CDR3 spans 14 amino acids. CDR1 and CDR2 from the germline V gene are SEHNR and FQNEAQ (reference sequence). V lost 9 bases to trimming and J lost 2 bases, with 16 bases between them. CDR3: CASTEGAFQETQYF. The DNA of the CDR3 is TGTGCCAGTACCGAGGGAGCGTTTCAAGAGACCCAGTACTTC.

This rearrangement joins TRBV6-1 to TRBJ2-7; 9 positions agree with TRBD1. CDR1 and CDR2 (germline): MNHNS, SASEGT. CDR3 length: 15 amino acids. V trimming: 2 bases; J trimming: 2 bases; junction bases outside the gene matches: 4. CDR3 residues: CASSERGTGTYEQYF. CDR3 in DNA: TGTGCCAGCAGTGAAAGGGGGACAGGGACCTACGAGCAGTACTTC.

This clonotype came up a few times. V usage is TRBV30 and J usage is TRBJ1-2, with TRBD1 matching 9 bases. The CDR3 has 13 residues. V shed 2 bases, J shed 4 bases, and the junction held 2 bases outside the gene matches. Germline values: CDR1 GTSNPN, CDR2 SVGIG (reference sequence). CDR3 nucleotides: TGTGCCTGGAGTACAGGGGGCCCCTATGGCTACACCTTC. This sequence encodes CAWSTGGPYGYTF.

This clonotype turned up a few times. Compared with germline, one end of the junction differs, possibly owing to a read error. The genes are TRBV7-2 and TRBJ2-3, with TRBD2 matching over 11 bases. This CDR3 has 12 residues. Germline V CDR1 and CDR2: SGHTA, FQGNSA. CDR3 protein: CASSLGGLAGRW. CDR3 sequence (DNA): TGTGCCAGCAGCCTGGGTGGACTAGCGGGTCGATGG.

V is TRBV28 and J is TRBJ1-1; D possibly corresponds to TRBD1 (5 bases). CDR3 length equals 15 residues. Germline values: CDR1 MDHEN, CDR2 SYDVKM. Deletions cut 4 bases from V and 1 base from J, with 13 bases between. This CDR3 is CASSSVGTPNTEAFF. DNA for the CDR3: TGTGCCAGCAGTTCAGTCGGGACTCCGAACACTGAAGCTTTCTTT.

The CDR3 sequence: CAASNRDRPYEQYF. In DNA, the CDR3 is TGTGCCGCCTCAAACCGGGACAGACCCTACGAGCAGTACTTC. The V and J genes are TRBV24-1 and TRBJ2-7, with TRBD1 matching 7 bases. After removal of 12 bases from V and 2 bases from J, the junction contained 12 bases not matched to a gene. The CDR3 covers 14 residues. Germline V lookup: CDR1 KGHDR, CDR2 SFDVKD.

This sequence joins TRBV6-1 and TRBJ2-2; 12 bases are a match to TRBD1. Per the germline V gene, CDR1 is MNHNS and CDR2 is SASEGT. The V segment lost 6 bases and the J segment 4 bases; nucleotides outside the gene matches: 6. The CDR3 is 16 residues long. The CDR3 DNA reads TGTGCCAGCAGGGGGGGGACAGGGGGCGTCACCGGGGAGCTGTTTTTT. It codes for CASRGGTGGVTGELFF.

V usage is TRBV3-1 and J usage is TRBJ1-2; D is perhaps TRBD1 (6 bases). CDR1 is LGHDT and CDR2 is YNNKEL in the germline V gene (reference sequence). The CDR3 runs 18 residues. The germline V and J ends were trimmed by 0 bases and 7 bases, with 24 bases remaining between them. The CDR3 DNA sequence: TGTGCCAGCAGCCAAGATAATGGAGGGTATACAGGGTGGTCTGGCTACACCTTC. Amino acid sequence: CASSQDNGGYTGWSGYTF.